This TCR beta chain was identified during a study of cytomegalovirus exposure and HLA in healthy donors. Study overall: In an early release, HLA-typed donors contributed 90 million or so unique TCR sequences. The study's findings and limits: According to an earlier analysis, most TCR beta V segments yielded productive rearrangements about 90% or about 30% of the time. Donor immune exposure was known only as CMV serostatus.

The CDR3 consists of 16 residues. Germline lookup yields CDR1 MDHEN and CDR2 SYDVKM. J gave up 6 bases and V 7 bases, and 12 bases lay outside the gene matches. PCR was performed using 60 Vbeta and 13 Jbeta primers. TCRdb's table, derived via immunoSEQ multiplex PCR, lists solely in-frame clones and lacks some. The sample holds around 170,000 clones; around 80% are singletons and the top ten take about 1.6%. Notes on this clone: What it binds is unknown.

The receptor comes from a man between 18 and 35 years old in good health and CMV-seronegative. Sample: PBMCs. The chain has TRBV28 and TRBJ1-5; 10 positions match TRBD1. CDR3: CASITTPGQGSQPQHF. DNA of the CDR3: TGTGCCAGCATAACCACCCCGGGACAGGGGAGTCAGCCCCAGCATTTT.